A single sample gave rise to the 13 T cell receptor beta chains below, sequenced in a study of cytomegalovirus exposure and HLA in healthy donors. 13 Jbeta primers and 60 Vbeta primers were used for the PCR. Generated by immunoSEQ multiplex PCR, the TCRdb table keeps only in-frame clones and is missing some. The data show about 110,000 clones, 55% to 80% seen once. Sequenced sample: PBMCs. The receptors stem from a woman between 25 and 40 years old in good health and CMV-seronegative.

The chain couples TRBV5-1 to TRBJ1-2; possible D gene TRBD1, 5 bases. Trimming removed 7 bases from V and 4 bases from J, with 20 bases in between. The CDR3 loop spans 15 amino acids. Germline CDR1 reads SGHRS; CDR2 reads YFSETQ. This CDR3 reads CASATGTESFYGYTF. In DNA, the CDR3 is TGCGCCAGCGCCACCGGGACTGAATCTTTCTATGGCTACACCTTC.

This sequence joins TRBV7-2 and TRBJ2-7; 10 bases match TRBD2. CDR1 and CDR2 (germline): SGHTA, FQGNSA. The J segment lost 2 bases and the V segment lost 3 bases, leaving 1 base of the junction unmatched. This CDR3 spans 14 amino acids. CDR3 protein: CASSLGLAPYEQYF. In DNA form, the CDR3 reads TGTGCCAGCAGCTTGGGACTAGCGCCCTACGAGCAGTACTTC.

The chain employs TRBV19 and TRBJ1-1; D may be TRBD1 (5 bases). The CDR3 spans 12 residues. CDR1 is LNHDA, CDR2 SQIVND, per germline (reference sequence). The V gene lost 4 bases and the J gene lost 8 bases, with 11 bases spanning the gap. For the CDR3, the DNA is TGTGCCAGTAGTACAAGGGGCTGGGAAGCTTTCTTT. Translating it yields CASSTRGWEAFF.

This clone was found once. The chain has TRBV28 and TRBJ2-5; TRBD1 matches 7 bases. CDR1 is MDHEN and CDR2 is SYDVKM in the germline V gene. After removal of 3 bases from V and 4 bases from J, the junction contained 8 bases not matched to a gene. The CDR3 contains 15 residues. DNA of the CDR3: TGTGCCAGCAGTTTCAGGGGGAGTAGGGGAGAGACCCAGTACTTC. Amino acid sequence: CASSFRGSRGETQYF. The full variable domain, its missing parts supplied by reference TRBV28 and TRBJ2-5, is DVKVTQSSRYLVKRTGEKVFLECVQDMDHENMFWYRQDPGLGLRLIYFSYDVKMKEKGDIPEGYSVSREKKERFSLILESASTNQTSMYLCASSFRGSRGETQYFGPGTRLLVL.

The V gene is TRBV4-2, the J gene TRBJ2-2; D gene ambiguous. With 0 bases removed from V and 0 bases from J, the gap between germline ends came to 8 bases. Per the germline V gene, CDR1 is LGHNA and CDR2 is YNFKEQ. The CDR3 sequence is 16 residues long. CDR3 protein: CASSQESSPNTGELFF. The CDR3 DNA reads TGTGCCAGCAGCCAAGAGAGTAGCCCGAACACCGGGGAGCTGTTTTTT.

This clone was observed a handful of times. J is TRBJ1-2 and V is TRBV7-9; 9 positions agree with TRBD1. Looked up from germline, CDR1 is SEHNR and CDR2 is FQNEAQ (reference sequence). The CDR3 runs to 15 residues. Unmatched junction bases numbered 12, after V lost 6 bases and J lost 7 bases. The CDR3: CASSPGGQGFAGYTF. As DNA, the CDR3 is TGTGCCAGCAGTCCCGGGGGACAGGGCTTTGCTGGCTACACCTTC.

The chain is built from TRBV5-1 and TRBJ2-7, with D possibly being TRBD2 (6 bases). Germline V lookup: CDR1 SGHRS, CDR2 YFSETQ. V shed 4 bases and J shed 2 bases, with 13 bases lying between them. The CDR3 extends over 14 amino acids. The CDR3 loop is CASSMGLLPYEQYF. CDR3 nucleotide sequence: TGCGCCAGCAGCATGGGACTTTTACCCTACGAGCAGTACTTC.

The rearrangement uses TRBV5-1 and TRBJ2-3, with D tentatively TRBD2 (6 bases). The germline V gene has CDR1 SGHRS and CDR2 YFSETQ. The V end lost 0 bases, the J end lost 6 bases, and 23 bases lay between the germline ends. CDR3 length: 18 residues. CDR3 DNA: TGCGCCAGCAGCTTGGATATAGTACTCTGGAGGGCAGGGGATACGCAGTATTTT. Amino acid sequence: CASSLDIVLWRAGDTQYF.

This rearrangement joins TRBV4-2 to TRBJ1-2, with a possible D match to TRBD1 (6 bases). In germline, CDR1 is LGHNA, CDR2 YNFKEQ. Trimming took 3 bases from V and 8 from J, leaving 25 bases between them. The CDR3 totals 17 residues. In nucleotides, the CDR3 is TGTGCCAGCAGCCATCCAGGGGTCGGGGCGCCTGGGGGCGGCTACACCTTC. This codes for CASSHPGVGAPGGGYTF.

The chain recombines TRBV28 with TRBJ2-7; D is undetermined. The germline V gene encodes CDR1 MDHEN and CDR2 SYDVKM. V gave up 5 bases and J gave up 0 bases, with 5 bases separating them. CDR3 length: 12 amino acids. CDR3 sequence: CASSANSYEQYF. Here the CDR3 DNA reads TGTGCCAGCAGTGCGAACTCCTACGAGCAGTACTTC.

The genes are TRBV19 and TRBJ2-1; maybe TRBD2 (6 bases). V was clipped by 8 bases and J by 0 bases, with 11 bases between them. Germline CDR1 LNHDA, CDR2 SQIVND (reference sequence). The CDR3 sequence is 14 residues long. The CDR3 sequence is CASRDSRSYNEQFF. CDR3 coding DNA: TGTGCCAGTCGGGACTCCCGCTCCTACAATGAGCAGTTCTTC.

This CDR3 is CASGGKGSYEQYF. The CDR3 bases are TGTGCCTCAGGGGGAAAAGGCTCCTACGAGCAGTACTTC. V usage is TRBV30 and J usage is TRBJ2-7, with 7 bases that match TRBD1. From germline, CDR1 is GTSNPN and CDR2 SVGIG (reference sequence). Trimming took 7 bases from V and 0 from J; bases not matched to a gene: 6. The CDR3 runs to 13 residues.

This chain joins TRBV7-2 and TRBJ2-7, with 8 bases lining up with TRBD2. CDR3 length: 15 residues. V shed 4 bases, J shed 3 bases, and the junction held 8 bases outside the gene matches. CDR1 and CDR2 from the germline V gene are SGHTA and FQGNSA. CDR3 amino acids: CASSSRAGLDYEQYF. Here the CDR3 DNA reads TGTGCCAGCAGCTCCCGGGCGGGACTAGACTACGAGCAGTACTTC.